This T cell receptor beta chain was captured in a study of blood T cells in healthy people across ages. Primed by a sample-barcoded 5' primer and a J-beta primer mix, a second PCR proceeded for about 7 to 11 cycles. Using its own MiXCR run on the 5' RACE reads, TCRdb lists one record per CDR3 protein. Here the sample spans about 1.5 million distinct CDR3 sequences, less than 45% being singletons. Findings and caveats of the study: Diversity was higher, and naive CD4+ cells more numerous, in long-lived donors than in aged donors.

As concerns this clonotype: As yet, its antigen is unknown.

V trimming: 3 bases; J trimming: 7 bases; junction bases outside the gene matches: 5. There are 14 residues in the CDR3. This receptor was identified in a young woman in good health. V is TRBV12-3 or TRBV12-4 and J is TRBJ2-3; 9 nucleotides line up with TRBD1. Sequenced sample: blood. The CDR3 protein is CASSFGTGRNTQYF. CDR3 sequence (DNA): TGTGCCAGCAGTTTTGGGACAGGGAGGAATACGCAGTATTTT.